This T cell receptor beta chain was recovered during a study of blood T cell repertoires in COVID-19. Clones were read by immunoSEQ multiplex PCR, and TCRdb kept only the in-frame ones, dropping some. This table has some 300,000 clones, over 85% appearing once. The CDR3 is made up of 11 amino acids. Deletions cut 6 bases from V and 7 bases from J, with 10 bases between. Germline V gene lookup returns CDR1 DFQATT and CDR2 SNEGSKA (reference sequence). Sequenced sample: PBMCs or T cells enriched from blood (not recorded which). This clonotype was sampled from a woman in her fifties or sixties who had been exposed to COVID-19. The rearrangement uses TRBV20-1 and TRBJ2-1; the D gene is possibly TRBD1 (5 bases). The chain's CDR3 is CSAFRGNEQFF. CDR3 DNA sequence: TGCAGTGCGTTTAGGGGAAATGAGCAGTTCTTC.